This is a list of T cell receptor beta chains from one sample in a study of blood T cell repertoires in COVID-19. This table comes from immunoSEQ multiplex PCR, and its TCRdb copy is limited to in-frame clones, with some not included. The data show 150,000 to 200,000 clones, almost 80% seen once. The sequenced sample was peripheral blood. The source is a man aged 55 to 69 with active or convalescent COVID-19. CDR3s include the opening cysteine and the closing phenylalanine or tryptophan. D genes are given only for firm matches. For some rows the clone size is stated as once, few or many, or as a class when expanded; others skip it.

j_call	d_call	clone_size	v_call	cdr3_aa	cdr3_nt
TRBJ2-7	TRBD1	few	TRBV4-2	CASSPRDRGFYEQYF	TGTGCCAGCAGCCCCCGGGACAGGGGGTTTTACGAGCAGTACTTC
TRBJ2-5	NA	NA	TRBV6-2/TRBV6-3	CASSYSSSLIGETQYF	TGTGCCAGCAGTTACTCGTCGAGCCTAATCGGGGAGACCCAGTACTTC
TRBJ1-3	TRBD1	NA	TRBV19	CASSETTGAGNTIYF	TGTGCCAGTAGTGAGACGACAGGGGCTGGAAACACCATATATTTT
TRBJ1-6	TRBD1	few	TRBV7-2	CASSPRTGGGSPLHF	TGTGCCAGCAGCCCCCGGACAGGGGGCGGTTCACCCCTCCACTTT
TRBJ2-3	NA	NA	TRBV18	CASSPDSSNQPQYF	TGTGCCAGCTCACCAGACAGTAGCAATCAGCCCCAGTATTTT
TRBJ2-7	NA	NA	TRBV11-3	CASSSGLSYEQYF	TGTGCCAGCAGCTCGGGTCTTAGCTACGAGCAGTACTTC
TRBJ1-4	NA	NA	TRBV18	CASSPSTTATNEKLFF	TGTGCCAGCTCACCCTCAACCACTGCAACTAATGAAAAACTGTTTTTT
TRBJ1-6	NA	once	TRBV5-1	CASSLEGFYNSPLHF	TGCGCCAGCAGCTTGGAGGGGTTTTATAATTCACCCCTCCACTTT
TRBJ1-5	NA	NA	TRBV19	CASSIVVAENQPQHF	TGTGCCAGTAGTATAGTTGTTGCGGAGAATCAGCCCCAGCATTTT
TRBJ2-1	TRBD2	NA	TRBV9	CASSAGLAGTTTPNEQFF	TGTGCCAGCAGCGCAGGACTAGCGGGGACCACGACCCCCAATGAGCAGTTCTTC
TRBJ2-7	TRBD2	NA	TRBV28	CASSTRGGTYEQYF	TGTGCCAGCAGTACCCGGGGGGGGACCTACGAGCAGTACTTC